This T cell receptor beta chain was recorded in a study of cytomegalovirus exposure and HLA in healthy donors. The study, taken as a whole, reports: In a later analysis, specific HLA alleles were associated with some 16,000 TCR beta sequences at a 0.05 false discovery rate. Within the data, a cluster of highly shared sequence variants was likely a sequencing artifact. Reports showed the classifier diagnosing cytomegalovirus status with high specificity and sensitivity.

In this sample, this clone turned up once. Its cognate antigen is unknown. Trimming at V came to 0 bases and at J to 11 bases, leaving 11 bases not matched to a gene. The length of the CDR3 is 15 residues. Germline-derived CDR1 and CDR2 are MGHRA and YSYEKL. Primers: 60 Vbeta forward and 13 Jbeta reverse. The repertoire was sequenced with immunoSEQ multiplex PCR; TCRdb's copy has only in-frame clones and lacks some. The data show about 120,000 clones, 81% seen once. Sequenced material: PBMCs. This receptor was identified in a man between 18 and 29 years old in good health and CMV-seronegative. The chain couples TRBV4-1 to TRBJ1-1; 8 bases match TRBD1. The CDR3 protein is CASSQEGGQGAGAFF. The CDR3 nucleotides are TGCGCCAGCAGCCAAGAGGGTGGGCAGGGGGCAGGGGCTTTCTTT.